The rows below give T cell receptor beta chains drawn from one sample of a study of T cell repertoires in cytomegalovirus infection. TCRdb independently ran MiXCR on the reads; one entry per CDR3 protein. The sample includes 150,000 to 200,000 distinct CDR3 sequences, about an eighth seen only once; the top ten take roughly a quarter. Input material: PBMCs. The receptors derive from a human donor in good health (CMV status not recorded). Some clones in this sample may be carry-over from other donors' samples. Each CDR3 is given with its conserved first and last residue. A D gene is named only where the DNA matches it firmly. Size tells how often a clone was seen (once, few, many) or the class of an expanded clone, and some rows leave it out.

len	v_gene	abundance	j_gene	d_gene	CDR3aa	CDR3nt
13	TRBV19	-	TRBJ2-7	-	CASSVNIDYEQYF	TGTGCCAGTAGTGTGAACATTGACTACGAGCAGTACTTC
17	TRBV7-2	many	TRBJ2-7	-	CASSLLLWTPDSYEQYF	TGTGCCAGCAGCTTACTCCTATGGACCCCTGACTCCTACGAGCAGTACTTC
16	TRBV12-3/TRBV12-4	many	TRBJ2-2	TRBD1	CASSSAGQGKPGELFF	TGTGCCAGCAGTTCCGCGGGACAGGGGAAACCCGGGGAGCTGTTTTTT
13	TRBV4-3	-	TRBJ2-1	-	CASSQGGRNEQFF	TGCGCCAGCAGCCAAGGGGGGCGGAATGAGCAGTTCTTC
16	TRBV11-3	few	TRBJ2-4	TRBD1	CASSPGTGGRKNIQYF	TGTGCCAGCAGCCCTGGGACAGGGGGCCGTAAAAACATTCAGTACTTC
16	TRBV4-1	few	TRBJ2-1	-	CASSQEGVGSYNEQFF	TGCGCCAGCAGCCAAGAGGGCGTGGGCTCCTACAATGAGCAGTTCTTC
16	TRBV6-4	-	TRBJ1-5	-	CASSDEGPTFNQPQHF	TGTGCCAGCAGTGACGAGGGACCTACATTCAATCAGCCCCAGCATTTT
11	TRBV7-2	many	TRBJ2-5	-	CASSSGQTQYF	TGTGCCAGCAGCTCAGGACAGACCCAGTACTTC
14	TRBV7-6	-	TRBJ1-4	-	CASSLRGLKEKLFF	TGTGCCAGCAGCCTTCGGGGGTTGAAGGAAAAACTGTTTTTT
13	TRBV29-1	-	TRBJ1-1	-	CSVETPKGTEAFF	TGCAGCGTTGAAACCCCGAAGGGCACTGAAGCTTTCTTT
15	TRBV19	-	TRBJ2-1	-	CASSPRRGSYNEQFF	TGTGCCAGTAGTCCCCGGCGGGGCTCCTACAATGAGCAGTTCTTC
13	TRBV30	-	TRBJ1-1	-	CAWGGQMNTEAFF	TGTGCCTGGGGCGGACAGATGAACACTGAAGCTTTCTTT
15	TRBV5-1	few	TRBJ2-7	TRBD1	CASSLGQGLTYEQYF	TGCGCCAGCAGCTTGGGACAGGGGTTAACCTACGAGCAGTACTTC
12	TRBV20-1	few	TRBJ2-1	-	CSAIQGGNEQFF	TGCAGTGCTATACAGGGAGGAAATGAGCAGTTCTTC
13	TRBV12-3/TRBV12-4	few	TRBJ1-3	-	CASGSGAENTIYF	TGTGCCAGCGGATCCGGGGCCGAAAACACCATATATTTT
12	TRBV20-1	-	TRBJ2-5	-	CSASRRQETQYF	TGCAGTGCTAGCCGGCGGCAAGAGACCCAGTACTTC
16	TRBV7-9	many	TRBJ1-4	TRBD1	CASRGDRQGNEEKLFF	TGTGCCAGCAGGGGAGACCGACAGGGGAATGAAGAAAAACTGTTTTTT
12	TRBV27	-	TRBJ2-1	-	CASSQGGVEQFF	TGTGCCAGCAGTCAGGGGGGGGTTGAGCAGTTCTTC
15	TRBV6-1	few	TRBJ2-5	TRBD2	CASSERGLPQETQYF	TGTGCCAGCAGTGAAAGGGGACTACCACAAGAGACCCAGTACTTC
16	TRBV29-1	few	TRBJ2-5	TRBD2	CSVTRTSGPPQETQYF	TGCAGCGTAACCCGGACTAGCGGGCCCCCACAAGAGACCCAGTACTTC
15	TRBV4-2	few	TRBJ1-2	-	CASSQVGQNDYGYTF	TGTGCCAGCAGCCAAGTTGGACAGAACGACTATGGCTACACCTTC
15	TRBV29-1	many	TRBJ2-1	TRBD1	CSVEQRDRGYNEQFF	TGCAGCGTTGAACAGCGGGACAGGGGATACAATGAGCAGTTCTTC
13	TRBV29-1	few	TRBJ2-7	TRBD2	CSVEAGGAYEQYF	TGCAGCGTTGAAGCGGGGGGGGCCTACGAGCAGTACTTC
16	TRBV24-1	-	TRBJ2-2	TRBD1	CATSDTGTANTGELFF	TGTGCCACCAGTGATACCGGGACAGCGAACACCGGGGAGCTGTTTTTT
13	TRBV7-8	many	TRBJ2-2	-	CASSLTGSGELFF	TGTGCCAGCAGCCTGACGGGGTCCGGGGAGCTGTTTTTT
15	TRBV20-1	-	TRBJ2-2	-	CSVRAGSLDTGELFF	TGCAGTGTTAGGGCAGGTTCACTCGACACCGGGGAGCTGTTTTTT
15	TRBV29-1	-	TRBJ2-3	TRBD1	CSFSGTGVRTDTQYF	TGCAGCTTCTCCGGGACAGGGGTTAGGACAGATACGCAGTATTTT
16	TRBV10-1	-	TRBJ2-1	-	CASSESRKSSYNEQFF	TGCGCCAGCAGTGAGTCGCGGAAAAGCTCCTACAATGAGCAGTTCTTC
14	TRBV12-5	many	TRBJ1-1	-	CASGLAGYEPEAFF	TGTGCTAGTGGTTTGGCAGGATACGAACCTGAAGCTTTCTTT
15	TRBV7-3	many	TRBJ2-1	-	CASSPSRGLYNEQFF	TGTGCCAGCAGCCCCAGCCGCGGGTTGTACAATGAGCAGTTCTTC
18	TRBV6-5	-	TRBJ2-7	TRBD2	CASSYSAAGGTSSYEQYF	TGTGCCAGCAGTTACTCAGCGGCTGGGGGGACTAGCTCCTACGAGCAGTACTTC
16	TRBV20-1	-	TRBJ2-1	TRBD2	CSAVASGGPNYNEQFF	TGCAGTGCTGTCGCTAGCGGAGGGCCCAATTACAATGAGCAGTTCTTC
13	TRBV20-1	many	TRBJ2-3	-	CSARGGGPDTQYF	TGCAGTGCTAGGGGCGGGGGCCCAGATACGCAGTATTTT
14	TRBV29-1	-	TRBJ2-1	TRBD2	CSVDSAGVYNEQFF	TGCAGCGTTGATTCTGCGGGAGTCTACAATGAGCAGTTCTTC
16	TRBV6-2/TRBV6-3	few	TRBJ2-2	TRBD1	CASREQGAANTGELFF	TGTGCCAGCAGAGAGCAGGGGGCCGCGAACACCGGGGAGCTGTTTTTT
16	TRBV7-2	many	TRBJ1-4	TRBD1	CASSLQGVLANEKLFF	TGTGCCAGCAGCTTACAGGGGGTCCTAGCTAATGAAAAACTGTTTTTT
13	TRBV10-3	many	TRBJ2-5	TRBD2	CAIMTSGMETQYF	TGTGCCATTATGACTAGCGGTATGGAGACCCAGTACTTC
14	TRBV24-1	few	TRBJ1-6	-	CATSGRVYNSPLHF	TGTGCCACCAGTGGAAGGGTCTACAATTCACCCCTCCACTTT
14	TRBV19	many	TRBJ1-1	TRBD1	CASRTGATNTEAFF	TGTGCCAGTAGAACAGGGGCGACGAACACTGAAGCTTTCTTT
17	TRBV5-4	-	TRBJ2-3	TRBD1	CASSLEWRSGGTDTQYF	TGTGCCAGCAGCCTGGAATGGCGGTCAGGGGGAACAGATACGCAGTATTTT
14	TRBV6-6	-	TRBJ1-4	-	CASNNGGFNEKLFF	TGTGCCAGCAACAACGGAGGGTTTAATGAAAAACTGTTTTTT
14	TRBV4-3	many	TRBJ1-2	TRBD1	CASSTGTGVYGYTF	TGCGCCAGCAGCACCGGGACAGGGGTCTATGGCTACACCTTC
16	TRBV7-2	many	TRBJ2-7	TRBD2	CASSSRLAGESYEQYF	TGTGCCAGCAGCTCCCGGTTAGCGGGAGAATCCTACGAGCAGTACTTC
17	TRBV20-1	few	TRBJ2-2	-	CSANSLIGRTSTGELFF	TGCAGTGCTAATAGTTTGATCGGCAGAACCTCCACCGGGGAGCTGTTTTTT
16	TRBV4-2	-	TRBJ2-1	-	CASSQVRVGTHHEQFF	TGTGCCAGCAGCCAAGTGAGGGTGGGGACCCACCATGAGCAGTTCTTC
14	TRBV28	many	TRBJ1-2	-	CASSPPQGRNGYTF	TGTGCCAGCAGTCCTCCTCAGGGGCGCAATGGCTACACCTTC
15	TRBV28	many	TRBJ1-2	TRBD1	CASSLRQGSGNGYTF	TGTGCCAGCAGCTTACGACAGGGGTCAGGAAATGGCTACACCTTC
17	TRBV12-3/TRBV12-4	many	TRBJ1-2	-	CASSSLLGGRLNYGYTF	TGTGCCAGCAGTTCCCTCTTGGGCGGACGACTTAACTATGGCTACACCTTC
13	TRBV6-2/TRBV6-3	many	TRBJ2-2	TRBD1	CASRLDRPGELFF	TGTGCCAGCAGACTGGACAGGCCCGGGGAGCTGTTTTTT
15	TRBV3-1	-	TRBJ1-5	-	CASSQDGLSNQPQHF	TGTGCCAGCAGCCAAGACGGCTTATCTAATCAGCCCCAGCATTTT
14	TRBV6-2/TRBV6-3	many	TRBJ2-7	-	CASLSRIFGYEQYF	TGTGCCAGCCTCTCGAGGATCTTCGGGTACGAGCAGTACTTC
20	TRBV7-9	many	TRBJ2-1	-	CASSLSPGTAPGLVPNEQFF	TGTGCCAGCAGCTTGAGTCCCGGGACAGCACCGGGACTAGTTCCCAATGAGCAGTTCTTC
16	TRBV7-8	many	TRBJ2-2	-	CASSLSESSNTGELFF	TGTGCCAGCAGCTTATCGGAGAGCTCGAACACCGGGGAGCTGTTTTTT
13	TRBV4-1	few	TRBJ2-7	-	CASSPYLSYEQYF	TGCGCCAGCAGCCCCTATCTTTCCTACGAGCAGTACTTC